The clone carrying this TCR beta chain turned up a few times. Its antigen remains unknown. This CDR3 region has 16 residues. Germline V gene lookup returns CDR1 KGHSH and CDR2 LQKENI. J was trimmed by 4 bases and V by 6 bases; bases with no gene match: 11. This specimen comes from a study of T-cell reconstitution after alpha-beta-depleted transplantation in children. Overall study findings and caveats: Where some patients showed high TCRbeta diversity at day 60, it came from recipient T cells and thymic progenitors that had survived. Several hundred expanded graft clones reportedly gave rise to the alpha-beta T cells present about two months after transplant. Hyperexpanded clones declined; after one year, newly produced T cells mostly supplied diversity.

Unique molecular identifiers were incorporated during preparation of the TCRbeta library. TCRdb re-called the PCR reads with MiXCR, one entry per CDR3 protein. The sample consists of 100,000 or so distinct CDR3 sequences, 6% of them appearing once. Sequenced material: PBMCs, mostly from graft donor cells, taken 60 days after TCRalphabeta/CD19-depleted stem cell transplant. This clonotype was obtained from a female patient aged 2 to 10 who had a stem cell transplant for Fanconi anemia, so the T cells may come from the graft donor. This chain connects TRBV18 to TRBJ2-1, with TRBD1 identical over 8 bases. CDR3 coding DNA: TGTGCCAGCTCGCACGGGACAGGCCAATATTACAATGAGCAGTTCTTC. This sequence encodes CASSHGTGQYYNEQFF. Full variable domain (missing parts from reference TRBV18 and TRBJ2-1): NAGVMQNPRHLVRRRGQEARLRCSPMKGHSHVYWYRQLPEEGLKFMVYLQKENIIDESGMPKERFSAEFPKEGPSILRIQQVVRGDSAAYFCASSHGTGQYYNEQFFGPGTRLTVL.